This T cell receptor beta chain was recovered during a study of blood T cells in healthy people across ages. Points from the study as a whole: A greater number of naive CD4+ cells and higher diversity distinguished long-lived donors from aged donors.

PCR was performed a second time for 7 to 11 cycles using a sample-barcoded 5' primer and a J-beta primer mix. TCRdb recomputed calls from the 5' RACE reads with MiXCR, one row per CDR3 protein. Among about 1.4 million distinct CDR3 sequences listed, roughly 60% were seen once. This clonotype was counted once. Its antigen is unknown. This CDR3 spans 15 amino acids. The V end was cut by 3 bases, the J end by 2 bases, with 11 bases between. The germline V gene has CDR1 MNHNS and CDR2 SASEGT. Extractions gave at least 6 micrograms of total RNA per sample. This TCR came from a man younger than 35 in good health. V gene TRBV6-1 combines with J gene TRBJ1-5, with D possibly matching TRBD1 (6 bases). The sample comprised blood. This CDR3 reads CASSERGLGNQPQHF. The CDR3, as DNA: TGTGCCAGCAGTGAGAGGGGGTTGGGCAATCAGCCCCAGCATTTT.